These T cell receptor beta chains were read from a single sample in a study of radiotherapy plus CTLA-4 blockade in lung cancer. Only in-frame clones appear in the TCRdb table, and some are missing; sequencing was by immunoSEQ multiplex PCR. The sample lists tens of thousands of clones, 60% to 80% occurring once. This specimen consisted of peripheral blood, obtained from a patient treated with radiotherapy plus ipilimumab. The receptors were gathered from a human donor with non-small cell lung cancer who had stable disease on radiotherapy plus ipilimumab. CDR3s include the opening cysteine and the closing phenylalanine or tryptophan. The D gene is left open where the match is weak. A row's size may be missing; if present it is once, few, many or a size class.

clone_size,v_call,j_call,d_call,cdr3_nt,cdr3_aa
.,TRBV29-1,TRBJ2-1,.,TGCAGCGTTGAATCCCCCCGACAGAGCTCCTACAATGAGCAGTTCTTC,CSVESPRQSSYNEQFF
.,TRBV18,TRBJ2-5,.,TGTGCCAGCTCACCACCTTCGGACTTTAAAAAGTACTTC,CASSPPSDFKKYF
.,TRBV6-4,TRBJ1-6,TRBD1,TGTGCCAGCAGTTCCTCAAACGGGACAGTAAATTCACCCCTCCACTTT,CASSSSNGTVNSPLHF
.,TRBV5-8,TRBJ2-7,.,TGTGCCAGCAGGAGGGAGCGGGTCCCTTACGAGCAGTACTTC,CASRRERVPYEQYF
.,TRBV6-6,TRBJ1-1,.,TGTGCCAGCAGCTTCAGGGTAACCACTGAAGCTTTCTTT,CASSFRVTTEAFF
.,TRBV10-2,TRBJ1-2,.,TGCGCCAGCAGTGACGGGGGGGCCGCAACTATATATGGCTACACCTTC,CASSDGGAATIYGYTF
.,TRBV2,TRBJ2-6,.,TGTGCCAGCAGTTTACAGGGCTCTGGGGCCAACGTCCTGACTTTC,CASSLQGSGANVLTF
.,TRBV19,TRBJ1-1,TRBD1,TGTGCCAGTACCGGTGGCGGTTCTGGGACAGTGACCACTGAAGCTTTCTTT,CASTGGGSGTVTTEAFF
.,TRBV1,TRBJ2-6,.,TGCACCAGCAGCTCTCGGAGTTTGTGCCAAAGTCGGGCCAACGTCCTGACTTTC,CTSSSRSLCQSRANVLTF
.,TRBV27,TRBJ1-4,TRBD1,TGTGCCAGCAGTCCGGGGACAGGGTTTGGCGAAAAACTGTTTTTT,CASSPGTGFGEKLFF
once,TRBV19,TRBJ2-1,TRBD1,TGTGCCAGTAGTGGACAGGGATCGGGTGAGCAGTTCTTC,CASSGQGSGEQFF
.,TRBV7-2,TRBJ2-7,TRBD2,TGTGCCAGCAGCTTAATAGCGGGATACGAGCAGTACTTC,CASSLIAGYEQYF
.,TRBV5-1,TRBJ1-1,.,TGCGCCAGCAGCTTGCAGGGCAGGGAAAAGGGTGAAGCTTTCTTT,CASSLQGREKGEAFF
.,TRBV10-1,TRBJ1-2,.,TGCGCCAGCAGTGAGGGGGGGGGCAGTGGCTACACCTTC,CASSEGGGSGYTF
.,TRBV6-6,TRBJ1-5,.,TGTGCCAGCAGCAAACTACCGGGACTGAACAATCAGCCCCAGCATTTT,CASSKLPGLNNQPQHF
.,TRBV4-3,TRBJ1-4,.,TGCGCCAGCAGCCAACGGAAGGGGGTTAGTAATGAAAAACTGTTTTTT,CASSQRKGVSNEKLFF
.,TRBV4-1,TRBJ1-2,.,TGCGCCAGCAGCCAAGATCTAAGGGGCGCAGGCTATGGCTACACCTTC,CASSQDLRGAGYGYTF
.,TRBV5-6,TRBJ1-3,.,TGTGCCAGCAGCTATCTACAGGGAAACACCATATATTTT,CASSYLQGNTIYF
.,TRBV15,TRBJ2-7,.,TGTGCCACCAGCAGAGATCCTCGGACAGCCGCCTACGAGCAGTACTTC,CATSRDPRTAAYEQYF
.,TRBV7-3,TRBJ2-5,.,TGTGCCAGCAGCTTAAGGCCCTCGGAGACCCAGTACTTC,CASSLRPSETQYF
few,TRBV4-2,TRBJ2-5,TRBD2,TGTGCCAGCAGCCAAGATGCGGGGGGCCGAGGAGAGACCCAGTACTTC,CASSQDAGGRGETQYF
.,TRBV4-3,TRBJ2-7,TRBD2,TGCGCCAGCAGCCAAGATTACGGGGGGTACTACGAGCAGTACTTC,CASSQDYGGYYEQYF
.,TRBV9,TRBJ1-2,.,TGTGCCAGCAGCGGAACTCGGGACACCTATGGCTACACCTTC,CASSGTRDTYGYTF
.,TRBV5-6,TRBJ2-7,TRBD1,TGTGCCAGCAGCTTGGGTGGGACAGGTCTCTACGAGCAGTACTTC,CASSLGGTGLYEQYF
.,TRBV5-6,TRBJ2-7,TRBD1,TGTGCCAGCAGCTCAACCCGGGACAGCCAGTACTTC,CASSSTRDSQYF
.,TRBV25-1,TRBJ2-5,TRBD1,TGTGCCAGCAGCGTTGGGACAGGTTTTCCATGGGAGACCCAGTACTTC,CASSVGTGFPWETQYF
.,TRBV18,TRBJ2-5,.,TGTGCCAGCTCGCACGGAGCGGTTCAAGAGACCCAGTACTTC,CASSHGAVQETQYF
few,TRBV29-1,TRBJ1-4,.,TGCAGCGTTTTACAGGACAATGAAAGGCAACTGTTTTTT,CSVLQDNERQLFF
once,TRBV7-2,TRBJ1-2,TRBD1,TGTGCCAGCAGCTTAGGCCCGGGACAGGGGCGCGGAAGCTATGGCTACACCTTC,CASSLGPGQGRGSYGYTF
.,TRBV7-9,TRBJ1-1,.,TGTGCCAGCAGCACACAGGGTGAAGCTTTCTTT,CASSTQGEAFF
.,TRBV2,TRBJ1-5,.,TGTGCCAGCAGCGCGGACAGTAATCAGCCCCAGCATTTT,CASSADSNQPQHF
.,TRBV19,TRBJ2-1,.,TGTGCCAGTAGTCCTCTCGGCGGTACCTACAATGAGCAGTTCTTC,CASSPLGGTYNEQFF
.,TRBV25-1,TRBJ1-5,.,TGTGCCAGCAGTGGACAGCACAATCAGCCCCAGCATTTT,CASSGQHNQPQHF
.,TRBV7-3,TRBJ2-7,TRBD2,TGTGCCAGCAGCACCGGCCAAGTCCGGGACTACCTGTTGGCCGAGCAGTACTTC,CASSTGQVRDYLLAEQYF
.,TRBV5-1,TRBJ1-2,.,TGCGCCAGCACGCAAGACAGTTCCTATGGCTACACCTTC,CASTQDSSYGYTF
.,TRBV18,TRBJ2-5,TRBD2,TGTGCCAGCTCACCAGGGGCTAGCGGGGAGGAGACCCAGTACTTC,CASSPGASGEETQYF
.,TRBV11-3,TRBJ1-1,.,TGTGCCAGCAGCTTATTGAGACAGATAAACACTGAAGCTTTCTTT,CASSLLRQINTEAFF
.,TRBV6-5,TRBJ1-1,.,TGTGCCAGCACACCCGGACAGATGCCTCAAGCTTTCTTT,CASTPGQMPQAFF
.,TRBV23-1,TRBJ1-5,.,TGCGCCAGCAGTCAATTGGACGGGAATAGCAATCAGCCCCAGCATTTT,CASSQLDGNSNQPQHF
.,TRBV29-1,TRBJ2-2,.,TGCAGCGTTGACCCTCAGTACACCGGGGAGCTGTTTTTT,CSVDPQYTGELFF
.,TRBV18,TRBJ2-5,.,TGTGCCAGCTCCTTTCAAGAGACCCAGTACTTC,CASSFQETQYF
.,TRBV7-2,TRBJ2-7,TRBD2,TGTGCCAGCAGCTTAGCTAGCCCGGGGGGGGCTTACGAGCAGTACTTC,CASSLASPGGAYEQYF
.,TRBV18,TRBJ1-2,.,TGTGCCAGCTCACCAACAGCAAACTATGGCTACACCTTC,CASSPTANYGYTF
.,TRBV7-2,TRBJ1-1,.,TGTGCCAGCAGCTCCGGGATACGAGAAAACACTGAAGCTTTCTTT,CASSSGIRENTEAFF
.,TRBV6-1,TRBJ1-1,TRBD1,TGTGCCAGCACCATGGACAGGGTCGATGGTAAAGCTTTCTTT,CASTMDRVDGKAFF
.,TRBV7-2,TRBJ2-7,.,TGTGCCAGCAGCTTAAGGCATTCAGGACAGATCTCCTACGAGCAGTACTTC,CASSLRHSGQISYEQYF
.,TRBV5-1,TRBJ1-6,TRBD1,TGCGCCAGCAGTTATCAGGGACAGCAGGGTTCACCCCTCCACTTT,CASSYQGQQGSPLHF
.,TRBV23-1,TRBJ1-5,.,TGCGCCAGCAGTCAGTCGGGGATCTTCAATCAGCCCCAGCATTTT,CASSQSGIFNQPQHF
few,TRBV25-1,TRBJ1-2,TRBD1,TGTGCCAGCAGTATGCCGGGACAGGGGGCGTTGGGCTACACCTTC,CASSMPGQGALGYTF
once,TRBV25-1,TRBJ1-5,TRBD1,TGTGCCAGCAGTGAAAAGACAGGGAAAGGGGTTCGCAATCAGCCCCAGCATTTT,CASSEKTGKGVRNQPQHF
.,TRBV25-1,TRBJ1-4,TRBD1,TGTGCCAGCAGCCGAGACAGGGCAACTAATGAAAAACTGTTTTTT,CASSRDRATNEKLFF
.,TRBV27,TRBJ2-2,.,TGTGCCAGCAGTTTGAGGAGGGCCCTAGTCGGGGAGCTGTTTTTT,CASSLRRALVGELFF
.,TRBV7-9,TRBJ1-5,TRBD1,TGTGCCAGCAGCTTAGGCAACAGGGGCGGCGGCAATCAGCCCCAGCATTTT,CASSLGNRGGGNQPQHF
.,TRBV6-1,TRBJ2-2,TRBD1,TGTGCCAGCAGTCTACGGGACAGAACCACCGGGGAGCTGTTTTTT,CASSLRDRTTGELFF
.,TRBV5-1,TRBJ1-1,TRBD1,TGCGCCAGCAGCTTGTTCACAGGGGTGAACACTGAAGCTTTCTTT,CASSLFTGVNTEAFF
.,TRBV19,TRBJ1-5,.,TGTGCCAGTAGCCTCGTCGGCAATCAGCCCCAGCATTTT,CASSLVGNQPQHF
.,TRBV2,TRBJ2-3,TRBD2,TGTGCCAGCAGTGAGGTTGCGGGGGGGACAGATACGCAGTATTTT,CASSEVAGGTDTQYF